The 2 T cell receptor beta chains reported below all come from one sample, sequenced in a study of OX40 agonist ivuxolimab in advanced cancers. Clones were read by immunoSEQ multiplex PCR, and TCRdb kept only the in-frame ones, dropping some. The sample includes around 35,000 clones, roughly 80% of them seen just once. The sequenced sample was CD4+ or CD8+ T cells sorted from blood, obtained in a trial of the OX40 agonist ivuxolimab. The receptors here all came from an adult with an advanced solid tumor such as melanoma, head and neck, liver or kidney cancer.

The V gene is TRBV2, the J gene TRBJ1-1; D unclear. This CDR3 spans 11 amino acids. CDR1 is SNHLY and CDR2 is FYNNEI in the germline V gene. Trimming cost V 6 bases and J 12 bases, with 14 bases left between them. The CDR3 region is CASSSRRHTFF. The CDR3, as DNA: TGTGCCAGCAGCAGCCGCCGCCACACTTTCTTT.

The CDR3 loop is CASSWRTGELFF. Written as DNA, the CDR3 is TGTGCCAGCAGTTGGCGGACCGGGGAGCTGTTTTTT. The V call is TRBV6-5, the J call TRBJ2-2, with no clear D. CDR1 MNHEY and CDR2 SVGAGI come from the germline V gene. V was shortened by 4 bases and J by 5 bases, with 5 bases between the two germline ends. The CDR3 has 12 amino acids.